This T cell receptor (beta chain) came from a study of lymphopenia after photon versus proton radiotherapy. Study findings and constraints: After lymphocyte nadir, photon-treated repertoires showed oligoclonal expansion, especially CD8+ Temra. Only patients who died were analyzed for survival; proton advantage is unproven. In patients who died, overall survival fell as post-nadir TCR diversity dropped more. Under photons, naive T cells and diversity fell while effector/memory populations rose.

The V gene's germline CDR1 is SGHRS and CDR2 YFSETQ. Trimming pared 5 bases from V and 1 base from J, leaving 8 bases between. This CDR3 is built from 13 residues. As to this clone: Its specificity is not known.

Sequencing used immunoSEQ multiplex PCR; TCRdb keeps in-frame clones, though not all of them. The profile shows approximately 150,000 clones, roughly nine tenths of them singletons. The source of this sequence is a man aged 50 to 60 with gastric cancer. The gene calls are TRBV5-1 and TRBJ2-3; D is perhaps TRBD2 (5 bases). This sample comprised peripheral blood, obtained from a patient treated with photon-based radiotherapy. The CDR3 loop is CASRGSGTDTQYF. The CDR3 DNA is TGCGCCAGCAGGGGGAGCGGCACAGATACGCAGTATTTT. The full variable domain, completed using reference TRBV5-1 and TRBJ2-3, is KAGVTQTPRYLIKTRGQQVTLSCSPISGHRSVSWYQQTPGQGLQFLFEYFSETQRNKGNFPGRFSGRQFSNSRSEMNVSTLELGDSALYLCASRGSGTDTQYFGPGTRLTVL.